The 14 T cell receptor beta chains reported below all come from one sample, sequenced in a study of cytomegalovirus exposure and HLA in healthy donors. PCR involved 60 Vbeta and 13 Jbeta primers. The data were produced by immunoSEQ multiplex PCR, yet TCRdb's version contains in-frame clones alone and is incomplete. The sample holds more than 100,000 clones. Sequenced sample: PBMCs. The receptors come from a young man in good health and CMV-seronegative.

The chain combines TRBV18 with TRBJ1-5; 7 bases line up with TRBD1. CDR1 KGHSH and CDR2 LQKENI come from the germline V gene. This CDR3 has 15 amino acids. Unmatched junction bases numbered 10, after V lost 8 bases and J lost 3 bases. For the CDR3, the DNA is TGTGCCAGCCGACTGGGGACAGCGTTCAATCAGCCCCAGCATTTT. Translating gives CASRLGTAFNQPQHF.

The chain has TRBV7-9 and TRBJ2-3; 9 positions agree with TRBD1. The CDR3 contains 14 residues. Per germline, CDR1 SEHNR and CDR2 FQNEAQ (reference sequence). V shed 8 bases and J 5 bases; nucleotides not matched to a gene: 8. CDR3 DNA: TGTGCCAGCGGAGGACAGGGGAGTAAAGATACGCAGTATTTT. It specifies CASGGQGSKDTQYF.

This sequence joins TRBV14 and TRBJ2-5; TRBD2 might be the D (6 bases). The J call is uncertain, as TRBJ2-7 better fits the DNA end. The CDR3 has 15 amino acids. Germline CDR1 SGHDN, CDR2 FVKESK. CDR3 loop: CASSQWRGPKNEQYF. The DNA for the CDR3 is TGTGCCAGCAGCCAATGGCGGGGTCCCAAAAACGAGCAGTACTTC.

The V and J genes are TRBV7-8 and TRBJ2-6, with 9 positions matching TRBD2. This CDR3 is 19 amino acids long. V was pared by 8 bases and J by 0 bases, with 14 bases of the junction left unmatched. The germline gives CDR1 SGHVS, CDR2 FQNEAQ. The CDR3 DNA is TGTGCCAGCCGACTTGAGGCTAGCGGGACTTTCTCTGGGGCCAACGTCCTGACTTTC. Amino acid sequence: CASRLEASGTFSGANVLTF.

The V and J genes are TRBV11-2 and TRBJ1-3; unclear D gene. Trimming took 5 bases from V and 8 from J, leaving 16 bases between them. Germline V gene lookup returns CDR1 SGHAT and CDR2 FQNNGV. CDR3 length equals 14 residues. CDR3 nucleotide sequence: TGTGCCAGCAGCCTCGGGATTTCATCGGACACCATATATTTT. It specifies CASSLGISSDTIYF.

The chain is built from TRBV2 and TRBJ1-1; D is unresolved. Deletions cut 8 bases from V and 6 bases from J, with 10 bases between. The CDR3 sequence is 11 residues long. The V gene's germline CDR1 is SNHLY and CDR2 FYNNEI. The CDR3 here is CASWYSPEAFF. The CDR3, as DNA: TGTGCCAGCTGGTACAGCCCTGAAGCTTTCTTT.

V usage is TRBV19 and J usage is TRBJ2-1, with 10 nucleotides matching TRBD2. J lost 0 bases, V lost 3 bases, and 8 bases had no gene match. The CDR3 is 18 residues long. The germline V gene has CDR1 LNHDA and CDR2 SQIVND (reference sequence). CDR3 residues: CASSIQLAGLSSYNEQFF. CDR3 in DNA: TGTGCCAGTAGTATTCAACTAGCGGGGTTAAGCTCCTACAATGAGCAGTTCTTC.

The chain couples TRBV11-3 to TRBJ1-3, with a weak D call TRBD1 (5 bases). From germline, CDR1 is SGHNT and CDR2 YENEEA. V was cut by 3 bases and J by 10 bases, with 19 bases left in between. This CDR3 comprises 15 residues. The chain's CDR3 is CASSLGSRDEGTIYF. CDR3 in DNA: TGTGCCAGCAGCTTGGGTAGCAGGGATGAAGGAACCATATATTTT. Combining the CDR3 with reference TRBV11-3 and TRBJ1-3 gives the whole variable domain EAGVVQSPRYKIIEKKQPVAFWCNPISGHNTLYWYLQNLGQGPELLIRYENEEAVDDSQLPKDRFSAERLKGVDSTLKIQPAELGDSAVYLCASSLGSRDEGTIYFGEGSWLTVV.

The rearrangement links TRBV9 to TRBJ2-1; D may be TRBD1 (6 bases). V gave up 0 bases and J gave up 6 bases, with 10 bases separating them. This CDR3 contains 14 residues. Germline lookup yields CDR1 SGDLS and CDR2 YYNGEE. The CDR3 coding sequence is TGTGCCAGCAGCGTAGGAGGACAGTTCAATGAGCAGTTCTTC. Translated: CASSVGGQFNEQFF.

The J gene is TRBJ1-4, the V gene TRBV29-1; possibly TRBD1 for D (5 bases). Matching the DNA end better, TRBJ2-2 makes the J call doubtful. Germline CDR1 SQVTM, CDR2 ANQGSEA. The CDR3 has 10 amino acids. CDR3 coding DNA: TGCAGCGCCATGGACAGGGAGCTGTTTTTT. Protein product: CSAMDRELFF.

J is TRBJ2-2 and V is TRBV7-2, with 16 bases lining up with TRBD2. The length of the CDR3 is 19 residues. The germline gives CDR1 SGHTA, CDR2 FQGNSA. V lost 5 bases, J lost 5 bases, and 11 bases stayed unmatched. The CDR3 region is CASSVGTSGRADTTGELFF. DNA of the CDR3: TGTGCCAGCAGCGTAGGGACTAGCGGGAGGGCCGATACGACCGGGGAGCTGTTTTTT.

J is TRBJ1-2 and V is TRBV7-2; TRBD1 agrees at 9 bases. CDR1 is SGHTA and CDR2 is FQGNSA in the germline V gene. The trim removed 5 bases at V and 4 bases at J, leaving 2 bases unmatched. CDR3 length: 13 residues. CDR3 region: CASSRDRVYGYTF. The CDR3 DNA reads as TGTGCCAGCAGCAGGGACAGGGTCTATGGCTACACCTTC.

This chain joins TRBV29-1 and TRBJ1-2; no clear D gene. The germline gives CDR1 SQVTM, CDR2 ANQGSEA. The CDR3 is 13 amino acids. V gave up 7 bases and J gave up 3 bases, with 15 bases separating them. This CDR3 reads CSGRETLDYGYTF. The CDR3 DNA reads TGCAGCGGGCGGGAGACGCTGGACTATGGCTACACCTTC.

The chain uses TRBV5-1 and TRBJ2-1; 8 nucleotides match TRBD2. The V segment lost 5 bases and the J segment 5 bases; nucleotides outside the gene matches: 6. Germline V CDR1 and CDR2: SGHRS, YFSETQ. The CDR3 spans 14 residues. CDR3 loop: CASRGSGMNNEQFF. The CDR3 DNA follows: TGCGCCAGCAGGGGTAGCGGGATGAACAATGAGCAGTTCTTC. Full variable domain (remainder filled in from reference TRBV5-1 and TRBJ2-1): KAGVTQTPRYLIKTRGQQVTLSCSPISGHRSVSWYQQTPGQGLQFLFEYFSETQRNKGNFPGRFSGRQFSNSRSEMNVSTLELGDSALYLCASRGSGMNNEQFFGPGTRLTVL.